This is a list of T cell receptor beta chains from one sample in a study of T cells in Graves' hyperthyroidism and ophthalmopathy. Via MiXCR, TCRdb re-called the multiplex PCR reads, giving one row per CDR3 protein. The profile covers 550,000 to 650,000 distinct CDR3 sequences, with 14% appearing a single time and 4.5% to 6% taken by the ten largest. Sequencing used blood. Receptor source: a woman in her 30s with Graves' hyperthyroidism that later progressed to Graves' ophthalmopathy. Each CDR3 is given with its conserved first and last residue. A D gene is named only where the DNA matches it firmly. A clone size is listed for some rows: how often the clone was seen (once, few, many), or a class if it is expanded.

j_gene: TRBJ2-5; abundance: many; v_gene: TRBV2; d_gene: NA; CDR3nt: TGTGCCAGCACCAGTCCCCAGCAGAGGGGAGAGACCCAGTACTTC; CDR3aa: CASTSPQQRGETQYF
j_gene: TRBJ2-3; abundance: many; v_gene: TRBV5-1; d_gene: NA; CDR3nt: TGCGCCAGCAGGCGTTCGGGGCACAGCACAGATACGCAGTATTTT; CDR3aa: CASRRSGHSTDTQYF
j_gene: TRBJ2-2; abundance: many; v_gene: TRBV20-1; d_gene: NA; CDR3nt: TGCAGTGCTAGAGGAGGTCAGGGGGGGAACACCGGGGAGCTGTTTTTT; CDR3aa: CSARGGQGGNTGELFF
j_gene: TRBJ2-1; abundance: few; v_gene: TRBV4-3; d_gene: NA; CDR3nt: TGCGCCAGCAGCCAAGATTCGGCAGGGGCAAGGGAGCAGTTCTTC; CDR3aa: CASSQDSAGAREQFF
j_gene: TRBJ2-2; abundance: NA; v_gene: TRBV4-2; d_gene: NA; CDR3nt: TGTGCCAGCAGCCAAGTGGACAGAACCACCGGGGAGCTGTTTTTT; CDR3aa: CASSQVDRTTGELFF
j_gene: TRBJ1-2; abundance: many; v_gene: TRBV6-1; d_gene: NA; CDR3nt: TGTGCCAGCAGTGAAGCGTCCGGAGGTGATGGCTACACCTTC; CDR3aa: CASSEASGGDGYTF
j_gene: TRBJ2-2; abundance: many; v_gene: TRBV10-1; d_gene: NA; CDR3nt: TGCGCCAGCAGACCAACCGGCGAGGGGAACACCGGGGAGCTGTTTTTT; CDR3aa: CASRPTGEGNTGELFF
j_gene: TRBJ2-7; abundance: few; v_gene: TRBV10-3; d_gene: NA; CDR3nt: TGTGTCATCAGTGGCGGGGCCGAGAGCTCCTACGAGCAGTACTTC; CDR3aa: CVISGGAESSYEQYF
j_gene: TRBJ2-5; abundance: many; v_gene: TRBV12-3/TRBV12-4; d_gene: TRBD1; CDR3nt: TGTGCCAGCAGTTCCACCCGGGACAGGGGGCAAGAGACCCAGTACTTC; CDR3aa: CASSSTRDRGQETQYF
j_gene: TRBJ1-1; abundance: many; v_gene: TRBV20-1; d_gene: TRBD1; CDR3nt: TGCAGTGCTAGGATACAGGGGGCTGGAGCTTTCTTT; CDR3aa: CSARIQGAGAFF
j_gene: TRBJ2-2; abundance: NA; v_gene: TRBV18; d_gene: NA; CDR3nt: TGTGCCAGCTCACCAAGGGAGGCGGGCACCGGGGAGCTGTTTTTT; CDR3aa: CASSPREAGTGELFF
j_gene: TRBJ2-1; abundance: NA; v_gene: TRBV20-1; d_gene: TRBD2; CDR3nt: TGCAGTGCTAGTCCCGCTAGCGGTTACAATGAGCAGTTCTTC; CDR3aa: CSASPASGYNEQFF
j_gene: TRBJ1-1; abundance: few; v_gene: TRBV28; d_gene: NA; CDR3nt: TGTGCCAGCAGTAAGAGCCGCGAGAACACTGAAGCTTTCTTT; CDR3aa: CASSKSRENTEAFF
j_gene: TRBJ2-3; abundance: many; v_gene: TRBV28; d_gene: NA; CDR3nt: TGTGCCAGCAGTTCCCCTACCAGAATTGGATATACGCAGTATTTT; CDR3aa: CASSSPTRIGYTQYF
j_gene: TRBJ1-1; abundance: NA; v_gene: TRBV19; d_gene: NA; CDR3nt: TGTGCCAGTAGTATAGATCCTGGGGGCCCTGAAGCTTTCTTT; CDR3aa: CASSIDPGGPEAFF
j_gene: TRBJ2-7; abundance: few; v_gene: TRBV3-1; d_gene: TRBD1; CDR3nt: TGTGCCAGCAGCCGCCACTCCCTCCGGGACAGCTCCTACGAGCAGTACTTC; CDR3aa: CASSRHSLRDSSYEQYF
j_gene: TRBJ2-5; abundance: few; v_gene: TRBV18; d_gene: TRBD1; CDR3nt: TGTGCCAGCTCACTCACAGGGGTTGGAACAGAGACCCAGTACTTC; CDR3aa: CASSLTGVGTETQYF
j_gene: TRBJ1-2; abundance: few; v_gene: TRBV9; d_gene: NA; CDR3nt: TGTGCCAGCAGCGTAGCCGCAGGGTCTGGCTACACCTTC; CDR3aa: CASSVAAGSGYTF
j_gene: TRBJ2-7; abundance: few; v_gene: TRBV5-5; d_gene: NA; CDR3nt: TGTGCCAGCTTAGGGGTCAATTACGAGCAGTACTTC; CDR3aa: CASLGVNYEQYF
j_gene: TRBJ2-1; abundance: NA; v_gene: TRBV4-3; d_gene: TRBD2; CDR3nt: TGCGCCAGCAGCCACGTCTGGCGGGGGAGCTCCTACAATGAGCAGTTCTTC; CDR3aa: CASSHVWRGSSYNEQFF
j_gene: TRBJ2-7; abundance: many; v_gene: TRBV6-2/TRBV6-3; d_gene: NA; CDR3nt: TGTGCCAGCAAAAGGACTACCCACTACGAGCAGTACTTC; CDR3aa: CASKRTTHYEQYF
j_gene: TRBJ1-1; abundance: NA; v_gene: TRBV7-9; d_gene: TRBD1; CDR3nt: TGTGCCAGCAGCCACACCGTTGGACAGGGGACTGAAGCTTTCTTT; CDR3aa: CASSHTVGQGTEAFF
j_gene: TRBJ2-3; abundance: few; v_gene: TRBV18; d_gene: NA; CDR3nt: TGTGCCAGCTCACCAGGGGGGAGCGAGTATACGCAGTATTTT; CDR3aa: CASSPGGSEYTQYF
j_gene: TRBJ2-1; abundance: NA; v_gene: TRBV6-5; d_gene: NA; CDR3nt: TGTGCCAGCAGTTACTCCTGGGACGGCAATGAGCAGTTCTTC; CDR3aa: CASSYSWDGNEQFF
j_gene: TRBJ1-1; abundance: few; v_gene: TRBV11-1; d_gene: NA; CDR3nt: TGTGCCAGCAGCTTAATAGACGGATGGAACACTGAAGCTTTCTTT; CDR3aa: CASSLIDGWNTEAFF
j_gene: TRBJ1-6; abundance: few; v_gene: TRBV12-3/TRBV12-4; d_gene: TRBD1; CDR3nt: TGTGCCAGCAGTTTAGAAAGGGGGCCTCATTCACCCCTCCACTTT; CDR3aa: CASSLERGPHSPLHF
j_gene: TRBJ2-3; abundance: many; v_gene: TRBV12-3/TRBV12-4; d_gene: NA; CDR3nt: TGTGCCAGCAGCCCTCCCTGGGGAAAACCCACAGATACGCAGTATTTT; CDR3aa: CASSPPWGKPTDTQYF
j_gene: TRBJ2-3; abundance: few; v_gene: TRBV7-2; d_gene: NA; CDR3nt: TGTGCCAGCTTCATTTGGCCCAGGGGGGGCGCAGATACGCAGTATTTT; CDR3aa: CASFIWPRGGADTQYF
j_gene: TRBJ2-4; abundance: NA; v_gene: TRBV7-3; d_gene: NA; CDR3nt: TGTGCCAGCAGCTTAAGACAGGAGGACATTCAGTACTTC; CDR3aa: CASSLRQEDIQYF
j_gene: TRBJ2-7; abundance: many; v_gene: TRBV29-1; d_gene: TRBD1; CDR3nt: TGCAGCGTTGGTGGGACAGGGGGGGACGAGCAGTACTTC; CDR3aa: CSVGGTGGDEQYF
j_gene: TRBJ1-2; abundance: many; v_gene: TRBV6-2/TRBV6-3; d_gene: TRBD1; CDR3nt: TGTGCCAGCAGCCAAAAGGACAGGTTGAACTATGGCTACACCTTC; CDR3aa: CASSQKDRLNYGYTF
j_gene: TRBJ2-3; abundance: NA; v_gene: TRBV7-9; d_gene: TRBD1; CDR3nt: TGTGCCAGCAGTCCCGGGACAGGGGAATTAGATACGCAGTATTTT; CDR3aa: CASSPGTGELDTQYF
j_gene: TRBJ2-7; abundance: NA; v_gene: TRBV20-1; d_gene: NA; CDR3nt: TGCAGTGCTACCCGGGGCAGCTACGAGCAGTACTTC; CDR3aa: CSATRGSYEQYF
j_gene: TRBJ2-2; abundance: NA; v_gene: TRBV4-3; d_gene: TRBD2; CDR3nt: TGCGCCAGCAGCCAAGTGGTCGTGGGACTAGCTGACACCGTGGAGCTGTTTTTT; CDR3aa: CASSQVVVGLADTVELFF
j_gene: TRBJ1-2; abundance: NA; v_gene: TRBV29-1; d_gene: NA; CDR3nt: TGCAGCGTTTCCGGGGACTATGGCTACACCTTC; CDR3aa: CSVSGDYGYTF
j_gene: TRBJ2-3; abundance: many; v_gene: TRBV19; d_gene: NA; CDR3nt: TGTGCCAGTAGTAGGGGGCTCGTCACAGATACGCAGTATTTT; CDR3aa: CASSRGLVTDTQYF
j_gene: TRBJ2-7; abundance: NA; v_gene: TRBV30; d_gene: NA; CDR3nt: TGTGCCTGGAGTGAAAGGCTACTGACCTACGAGCAGTACTTC; CDR3aa: CAWSERLLTYEQYF
j_gene: TRBJ1-2; abundance: many; v_gene: TRBV15; d_gene: TRBD1; CDR3nt: TGTGCCACCAGCGATTTATCAGGGGGAGTGATCTATGGCTACACCTTC; CDR3aa: CATSDLSGGVIYGYTF
j_gene: TRBJ2-3; abundance: NA; v_gene: TRBV15; d_gene: TRBD2; CDR3nt: TGTGCCACCAGCAGAGGGAAGACTAGCGGCACAGATACGCAGTATTTT; CDR3aa: CATSRGKTSGTDTQYF
j_gene: TRBJ2-6; abundance: few; v_gene: TRBV10-2; d_gene: TRBD2; CDR3nt: TGCGCCAGCAGTGCCCAACTAGCGGGAGGAGCTGGGGCCAACGTCCTGACTTTC; CDR3aa: CASSAQLAGGAGANVLTF
j_gene: TRBJ2-1; abundance: NA; v_gene: TRBV3-1; d_gene: TRBD2; CDR3nt: TGTGCCAGCAGCCAAGATCTACGACTAGCGGGAGTCTTCTACAATGAGCAGTTCTTC; CDR3aa: CASSQDLRLAGVFYNEQFF
j_gene: TRBJ2-2; abundance: NA; v_gene: TRBV19; d_gene: TRBD2; CDR3nt: TGTGCCAGTAGTATTCCAGCGGGAATTGACACCGGGGAGCTGTTTTTT; CDR3aa: CASSIPAGIDTGELFF
j_gene: TRBJ2-2; abundance: many; v_gene: TRBV2; d_gene: TRBD2; CDR3nt: TGTGCCAGCAAAGTACGGGAGGATGGCACCGGGGAGCTGTTTTTT; CDR3aa: CASKVREDGTGELFF